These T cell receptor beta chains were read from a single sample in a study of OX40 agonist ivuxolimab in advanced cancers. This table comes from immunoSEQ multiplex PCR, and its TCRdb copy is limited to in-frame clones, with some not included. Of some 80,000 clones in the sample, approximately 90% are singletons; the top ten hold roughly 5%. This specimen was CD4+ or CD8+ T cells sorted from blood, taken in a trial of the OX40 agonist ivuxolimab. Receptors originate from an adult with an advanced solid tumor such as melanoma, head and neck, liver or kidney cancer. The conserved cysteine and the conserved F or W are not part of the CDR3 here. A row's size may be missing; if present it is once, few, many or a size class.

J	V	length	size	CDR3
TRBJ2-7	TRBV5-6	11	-	ASSLVPGAEQY
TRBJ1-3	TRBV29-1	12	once	SVTSGFSGNTIY
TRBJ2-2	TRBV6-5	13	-	ASSSGTGWTGELF
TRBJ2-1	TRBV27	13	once	ASTLSRGSYNEQF
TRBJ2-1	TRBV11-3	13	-	ASSSGLLSPVEQF
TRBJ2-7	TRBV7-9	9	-	ASSSTVEQY
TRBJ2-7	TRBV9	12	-	ASSDSPLGFDQY
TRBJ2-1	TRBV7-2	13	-	ASRFRETRGNEQF
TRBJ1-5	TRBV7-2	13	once	ASSATGGFGQPQH
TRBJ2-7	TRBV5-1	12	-	ASSLEGSSYEQY
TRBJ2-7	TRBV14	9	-	ASRCFNEQY
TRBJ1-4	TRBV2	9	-	ASRMGQKLF
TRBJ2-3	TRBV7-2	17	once	ASSLVRGGTSGFRSTQY
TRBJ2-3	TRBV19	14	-	ASTRGTSGRTDTQY
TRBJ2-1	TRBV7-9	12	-	ASSLGLAGHEQF
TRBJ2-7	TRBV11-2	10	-	ASSQGLYEQY
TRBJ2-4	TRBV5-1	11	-	ASSSNTGNIQY
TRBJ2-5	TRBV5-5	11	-	ASSLRNQETQY
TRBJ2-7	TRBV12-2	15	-	ASRFTAQREETYEQY
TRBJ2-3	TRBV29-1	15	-	SVEDEATSGRTDTQY
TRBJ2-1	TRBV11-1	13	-	ASSLRWASYNEQF
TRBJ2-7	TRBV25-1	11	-	ASSAGPASEQY
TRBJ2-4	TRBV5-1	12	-	ASSLGTNQNIQY
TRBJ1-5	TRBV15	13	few	ATSSGDRLNQPQH
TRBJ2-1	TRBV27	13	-	ASSFSTSGRGEQF
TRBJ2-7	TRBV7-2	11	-	ASSSHRSSEQY
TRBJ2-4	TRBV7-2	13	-	ASSSTWGASNIQY
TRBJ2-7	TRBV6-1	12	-	ASSEERLLYEQY
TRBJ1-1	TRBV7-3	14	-	ASSRTGGVMNTEAF
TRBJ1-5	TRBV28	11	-	ASRTGISQPQH
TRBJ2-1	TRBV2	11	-	ASSFRAYNEQF
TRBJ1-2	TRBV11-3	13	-	ASSPRGTDRYGYT
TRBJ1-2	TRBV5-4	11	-	ASSGKVNYGYT
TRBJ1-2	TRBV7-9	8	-	ASSLDGYT
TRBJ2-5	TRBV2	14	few	ASSERSGRAWETQY
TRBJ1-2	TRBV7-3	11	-	ASSPGGGHGYT
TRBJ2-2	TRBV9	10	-	ASSLNTGELF
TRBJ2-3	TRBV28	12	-	ASSGGGVLDTQY
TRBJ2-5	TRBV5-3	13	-	ARSSDREGAETQY
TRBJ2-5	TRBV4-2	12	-	ASSQTRTIETQY
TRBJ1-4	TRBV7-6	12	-	ASSYDRNNEKLF
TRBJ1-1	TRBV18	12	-	ASSPAVGGTEAF
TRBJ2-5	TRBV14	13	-	ASSLTTSGTETQY
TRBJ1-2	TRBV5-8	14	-	ASSRRPGPGPYGYT
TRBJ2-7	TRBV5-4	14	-	ASSSPTRSGSYEQY
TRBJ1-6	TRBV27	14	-	ASSPRRDSHNSPLH
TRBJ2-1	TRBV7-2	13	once	ASRRDTFSYNEQF
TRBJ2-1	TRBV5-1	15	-	ASSRIGTSGFYNEQF
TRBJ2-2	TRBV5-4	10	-	ASSLLTGELF
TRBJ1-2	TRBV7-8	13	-	ASSLGGGRDYGYT
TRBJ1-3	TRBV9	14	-	ASSIGRSSSGNTIY
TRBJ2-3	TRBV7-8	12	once	ASSHRGPTDTQY
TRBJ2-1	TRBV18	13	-	ASSPSQGPYNEQF
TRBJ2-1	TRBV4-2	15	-	ASSHPLGGRAENEQF